This T cell receptor beta chain was captured by sequencing in a study of Graves' ophthalmopathy and Graves' hyperthyroidism. The V end was cut by 6 bases, the J end by 1 base, with 10 bases between. CDR3 length: 15 amino acids. Germline V lookup: CDR1 MNHNS, CDR2 SASEGT. RNA served as the template for amplifying TCR beta CDR3 regions. The authors performed first-round RT-PCR with HTBI primers and then a second-round multiplex PCR. TCRdb passed the multiplex PCR reads through MiXCR, listing each CDR3 protein once. Here the sample spans roughly 420,000 distinct CDR3 sequences, around 20% being singletons.

Sequenced material: peripheral blood. The TCR originated in a woman aged 18-29 years with stable Graves' hyperthyroidism. The gene calls are TRBV6-1 and TRBJ2-6, with a possible D match to TRBD2 (5 bases). CDR3 bases: TGTGCCAGCAGAGACTATGGGTCTGGGGCCAACGTCCTGACTTTC. Protein product: CASRDYGSGANVLTF.